The 22 T cell receptor beta chains given below trace back to one sample, sequenced in a study of vaccination effects on CD4 cells after COVID-19. For these TCRs, the target antigens are not known. Clones were read by immunoSEQ multiplex PCR, and TCRdb kept only the in-frame ones, dropping some. The sample shows 45,000 to 60,000 clones, 75% to 80% of them seen only once. The authors isolated CD4+ T cells after 9 to 10 days of culture. The specimen was CD4+ T cells from PBMCs cultured without peptide, collected before COVID-19 vaccination. The receptor set was obtained from a human donor who had a prior SARS-CoV-2 infection.

V usage is TRBV7-3 and J usage is TRBJ2-1; TRBD2 matches 13 bases. Germline CDR1 SGHTA, CDR2 FQGTGA. Trimming removed 5 bases from V and 5 bases from J; junction bases left unmatched: 3. CDR3 length: 15 amino acids. This CDR3 reads CASSLTSGRNNEQFF. The CDR3 coding sequence is TGTGCCAGCAGCCTGACTAGCGGGAGGAACAATGAGCAGTTCTTC.

The V gene is TRBV7-9, the J gene TRBJ2-1; TRBD2 aligns across 9 bases. CDR1 SEHNR and CDR2 FQNEAQ come from the germline V gene (reference sequence). Trimming at V came to 0 bases and at J to 4 bases, leaving 7 bases not matched to a gene. This CDR3 comprises 17 residues. CDR3 nucleotide sequence: TGTGCCAGCAGCTTAGCCCGTTTTAGCGGGAGTTACAATGAGCAGTTCTTC. Its translation is CASSLARFSGSYNEQFF.

In its sample, this clone was seen once. The chain combines TRBV10-2 with TRBJ2-3; 7 bases fit TRBD1. The trim removed 6 bases at V and 4 bases at J, leaving 10 bases unmatched. The CDR3 totals 15 residues. Germline V gene lookup returns CDR1 WSHSY and CDR2 SAAADI. In DNA form, the CDR3 reads TGCGCCAGCAGGGGTCGAGGGGGCGAACCAGATACGCAGTATTTT. Encoded protein: CASRGRGGEPDTQYF.

The genes are TRBV13 and TRBJ2-5; D unclear. The V gene's germline CDR1 is PRHDT and CDR2 FYEKMQ (reference sequence). This CDR3 is built from 13 residues. Trimming took off 4 bases at V and 1 base at J, with 7 bases between the two ends. In nucleotides, the CDR3 is TGTGCCAGCAGCTCCGAGTTCCAAGAGACCCAGTACTTC. Residues: CASSSEFQETQYF.

This clone showed up just once. The chain couples TRBV6-5 to TRBJ1-2; D is uncertain. CDR3 length: 14 amino acids. V lost 7 bases and J lost 0, with 12 bases in between. Germline V CDR1 and CDR2: MNHEY, SVGAGI. The DNA of the CDR3 is TGTGCCAGCAACCGTGGTCTGGCTAACTATGGCTACACCTTC. Its translation is CASNRGLANYGYTF.

V is TRBV5-6 and J is TRBJ1-6; D possibly corresponds to TRBD1 (6 bases). Trimming took 3 bases from V and 13 from J, leaving 20 bases between them. Germline V lookup: CDR1 SGHDT, CDR2 YYEEEE. The CDR3 is made up of 15 amino acids. The CDR3 spells CASSSPSGAGVPLHF. The DNA of the CDR3 is TGTGCCAGCAGCTCCCCGTCGGGCGCAGGGGTGCCCCTCCACTTT.

The gene calls are TRBV24-1 and TRBJ2-3; D is possibly TRBD2 (7 bases). The CDR3 extends over 16 amino acids. CDR1 and CDR2 from the germline V gene are KGHDR and SFDVKD. V was trimmed by 7 bases and J by 6 bases, leaving 22 bases between them. The CDR3 coding sequence is TGTGCCACCAGCGCTATTGAGGGGGGGGTTGGGGATACGCAGTATTTT. Its translation is CATSAIEGGVGDTQYF.

This clone is a singleton in its sample. This chain's CDR3 is CASSRNRDSSYEQYF. The CDR3 region has the DNA TGCGCCAGCAGCAGAAACCGGGACAGCTCCTACGAGCAGTACTTC. The gene calls are TRBV5-1 and TRBJ2-7; 7 bases are shared with TRBD1. The CDR3 sequence is 15 residues long. V lost 4 bases and J lost 0; bases outside the gene matches: 7. Germline V gives CDR1 SGHRS, CDR2 YFSETQ. The complete variable domain, with remaining parts taken from reference TRBV5-1 and TRBJ2-7, reads KAGVTQTPRYLIKTRGQQVTLSCSPISGHRSVSWYQQTPGQGLQFLFEYFSETQRNKGNFPGRFSGRQFSNSRSEMNVSTLELGDSALYLCASSRNRDSSYEQYFGPGTRLTVT.

J is TRBJ2-7 and V is TRBV4-2; 8 nucleotides align to TRBD2. The trim removed 4 bases at V and 6 bases at J, leaving 11 bases unmatched. CDR1 is LGHNA and CDR2 is YNFKEQ in the germline V gene. The CDR3 is 15 residues long. The CDR3: CASSRPGLGTIEQYF. In DNA form, the CDR3 reads TGTGCCAGCAGCCGTCCGGGACTAGGTACGATCGAGCAGTACTTC.

The V call is TRBV6-2 or TRBV6-3, the J call TRBJ1-6; tentative D call: TRBD1 (5 bases). There are 14 residues in the CDR3. Germline values: CDR1 MNHEY, CDR2 SVGEGT. Trimming took 5 bases from V and 8 from J, leaving 13 bases between them. The CDR3 sequence: CASSPMDTYSPLHF. For the CDR3, the DNA is TGTGCCAGCAGTCCGATGGACACCTATTCACCCCTCCACTTT.

The chain's CDR3 is CASSPDRFYNSPLHF. CDR3 coding DNA: TGTGCCAGCTCACCAGACAGGTTCTATAATTCACCCCTCCACTTT. The rearrangement links TRBV18 to TRBJ1-6, with D perhaps TRBD1 (6 bases). This CDR3 region has 15 residues. Germline V lookup: CDR1 KGHSH, CDR2 LQKENI. Trimming cost V 2 bases and J 3 bases, with 8 bases left between them.

This chain connects TRBV15 to TRBJ1-5, with 12 bases aligning to TRBD1. V was clipped by 8 bases and J by 6 bases; unmatched bases: 14. CDR1 and CDR2 from the germline V gene are LNHNV and YYDKDF (reference sequence). The CDR3 sequence is 17 residues long. For the CDR3, the DNA is TGTGCCACCGGACCGGGACAGGGGGCGCGAGGGGGTCAGCCCCAGCATTTT. Amino acid sequence: CATGPGQGARGGQPQHF.

This clone was counted between two and nine times. The rearrangement links TRBV2 to TRBJ1-2, with unresolved D. Deletions cut 3 bases from V and 2 bases from J, with 10 bases between. This CDR3 is 14 amino acids long. Germline V gene data show CDR1 as SNHLY and CDR2 as FYNNEI. The CDR3 sequence: CASSERWGNYGYTF. CDR3 nucleotides: TGTGCCAGCAGTGAGCGCTGGGGAAACTATGGCTACACCTTC.

The chain uses TRBV6-5 and TRBJ1-1, with unresolved D. This CDR3 has 16 residues. V lost 0 bases to trimming and J lost 0 bases, with 11 bases between them. Germline V gene lookup returns CDR1 MNHEY and CDR2 SVGAGI. Here the CDR3 reads CASSYSMSRLNTEAFF. DNA for the CDR3: TGTGCCAGCAGTTACTCGATGAGTAGATTGAACACTGAAGCTTTCTTT.

This chain links TRBV27 with TRBJ1-6; D remains unclear. Germline V gene sequence: CDR1 MNHEY, CDR2 SMNVEV (reference sequence). CDR3 length equals 15 residues. V lost 2 bases and J 7 bases, leaving 12 bases between the germline ends. CDR3 loop: CASSLRVLENSPLHF. The CDR3 nucleotides read TGTGCCAGCAGTTTAAGGGTTCTCGAAAATTCACCCCTCCACTTT.

The chain combines TRBV5-8 with TRBJ2-2; D possibly corresponds to TRBD2 (5 bases). This CDR3 is 16 amino acids long. Germline V gene sequence: CDR1 SGHTS, CDR2 YDEGEE. V lost 0 bases and J 1 base, leaving 10 bases between the germline ends. The CDR3 spells CASSLGAGLNTGELFF. The CDR3, as DNA: TGTGCCAGCAGCTTGGGGGCGGGCCTGAACACCGGGGAGCTGTTTTTT.

The chain has TRBV5-5 and TRBJ2-2; D gene uncertain. V lost 5 bases to trimming and J lost 5 bases, with 10 bases between them. Germline V gene lookup returns CDR1 SGHKS and CDR2 YYEKEE (reference sequence). This CDR3 spans 13 amino acids. The CDR3: CASSRPPTGELFF. The CDR3, as DNA: TGTGCCAGCAGTCGACCCCCAACCGGGGAGCTGTTTTTT.

The chain joins TRBV3-1 (or the pseudogene TRBV3-2) to TRBJ2-1, with a possible D match to TRBD2 (6 bases). Trimming pared 1 base from V and 8 bases from J, leaving 15 bases between. Germline lookup yields CDR1 LGHDT and CDR2 YNNKEL (reference sequence). The CDR3 totals 15 residues. CDR3 bases: TGTGCCAGCAGCCAAGTAGGCTTGGGGGGTGATGAGCAGTTCTTC. This sequence encodes CASSQVGLGGDEQFF.

V usage is TRBV4-3 and J usage is TRBJ2-1; D is perhaps TRBD1 (6 bases). The germline V gene encodes CDR1 LGHNA and CDR2 YSLEER. This CDR3 contains 13 residues. V was cut by 0 bases and J by 10 bases, with 10 bases left in between. The CDR3 nucleotides are TGCGCCAGCAGCCAAGAAGAGGGGGACGAGCAGTTCTTC. Translated: CASSQEEGDEQFF.

This clone came up once. This chain connects TRBV16 to TRBJ2-7; D is uncertain. V was pared by 1 base and J by 2 bases, with 9 bases between. CDR1 is KGHSY, CDR2 FQNENV, per germline. CDR3 size: 14 residues. The CDR3 reads CASSQFRRAYEQYF. The CDR3, as DNA: TGTGCCAGCAGCCAATTCCGCCGGGCCTACGAGCAGTACTTC.

The genes are TRBV2 and TRBJ2-2, with D maybe TRBD2 (6 bases). Germline V gene sequence: CDR1 SNHLY, CDR2 FYNNEI. The length of the CDR3 is 15 residues. V was cut by 4 bases and J by 1 base, with 10 bases left in between. CDR3 residues: CASSVGLRNTGELFF. CDR3 in DNA: TGTGCCAGCAGTGTCGGACTAAGGAACACCGGGGAGCTGTTTTTT.

The chain has TRBV7-7 and TRBJ1-2; the match to TRBD1 covers 8 bases. The CDR3 covers 15 residues. The germline V gene encodes CDR1 SSHAT and CDR2 FNYEAQ (reference sequence). CDR3 region: CASLRGQGAWDGYTF. In DNA form, the CDR3 reads TGTGCTTCCCTTCGAGGGCAGGGGGCTTGGGATGGCTACACCTTC.